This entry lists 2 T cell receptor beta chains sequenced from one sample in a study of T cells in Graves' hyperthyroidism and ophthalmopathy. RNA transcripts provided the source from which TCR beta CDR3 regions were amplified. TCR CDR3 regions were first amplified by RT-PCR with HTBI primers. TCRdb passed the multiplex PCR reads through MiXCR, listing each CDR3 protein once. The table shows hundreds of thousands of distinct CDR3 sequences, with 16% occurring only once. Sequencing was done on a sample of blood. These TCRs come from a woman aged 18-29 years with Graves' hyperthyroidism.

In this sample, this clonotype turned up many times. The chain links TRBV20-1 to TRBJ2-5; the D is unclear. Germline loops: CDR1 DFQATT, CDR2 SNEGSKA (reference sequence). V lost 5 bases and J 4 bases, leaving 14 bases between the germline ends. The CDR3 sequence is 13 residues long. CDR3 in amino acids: CSAPPPVGETQYF. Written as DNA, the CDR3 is TGCAGTGCTCCTCCCCCCGTAGGAGAGACCCAGTACTTC.

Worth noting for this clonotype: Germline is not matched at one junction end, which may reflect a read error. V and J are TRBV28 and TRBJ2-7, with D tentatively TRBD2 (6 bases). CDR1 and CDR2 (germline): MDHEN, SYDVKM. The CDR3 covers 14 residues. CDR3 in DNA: TGTGCCAGCAGTCCCGCAGGAGGGGCCTACCAGCAGTCCTTC. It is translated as CASSPAGGAYQQSF. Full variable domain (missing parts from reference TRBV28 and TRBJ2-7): DVKVTQSSRYLVKRTGEKVFLECVQDMDHENMFWYRQDPGLGLRLIYFSYDVKMKEKGDIPEGYSVSREKKERFSLILESASTNQTSMYLCASSPAGGAYQQSFGPGTRLTVT.